Below are 9 T cell receptor beta chains sequenced from a single sample in a study of blood T cells in healthy people across ages. A second PCR of about 6 to 12 cycles used a sample-barcoded 5' primer and a J-beta primer mix. TCRdb re-analysed the 5' RACE reads in MiXCR, keeping a single row per CDR3 protein. This table holds approximately 700,000 distinct CDR3 sequences, roughly 32% found once. The material sequenced was blood. The source is a woman older than 75 in good health.

This clonotype has more than one count but fewer than ten. This clone may be a read error of a much larger clone one base away. This sequence joins TRBV30 and TRBJ2-4; 8 bases agree with TRBD1. V gave up 4 bases and J gave up 13 bases; unmatched junction bases: 15. The CDR3 is 14 amino acids. The V gene's germline CDR1 is GTSNPN and CDR2 SVGIG (reference sequence). CDR3 loop: CAWTPGQVRNEQYF. CDR3 in DNA: TGTGCCTGGACCCCGGGACAGGTCCGCAATGAGCAGTACTTC.

This clonotype was recorded a few times. Given a much more abundant clone one base away, this may be a read error. This rearrangement joins TRBV12-3 or TRBV12-4 to TRBJ1-2; TRBD1 is a possible D gene (6 bases). The CDR3 totals 15 residues. Trimming took 6 bases from V and 6 from J, leaving 20 bases between them. CDR3 bases: TGTGCCAGCAGCCCGAGGCGGGGGACAATAGATGGCTACACCTTC. It codes for CASSPRRGTIDGYTF.

This clonotype showed up just once. A much more abundant neighbour one base away suggests this may be a read error. V gene TRBV5-1 combines with J gene TRBJ2-1; 7 bases are shared with TRBD1. Germline V CDR1 and CDR2: SGHRS, YFSETQ. The CDR3 is 17 residues long. CDR3 sequence (DNA): TGCACCAGCAGCCCTTTCCGAGCGACAGGGAATTGCGATGAGCAGTTCTTC. Amino acids: CTSSPFRATGNCDEQFF.

This clonotype was observed a single time. In DNA form, the CDR3 reads TGTGCCAGCAAGCCGACAGGGAAGCGGGAGACCCAGTACTTC. Translating gives CASKPTGKRETQYF. The V gene is TRBV12-3 or TRBV12-4, the J gene TRBJ2-5; 7 bases line up with TRBD1. The trim removed 7 bases at V and 5 bases at J, leaving 10 bases unmatched. The CDR3 has 14 residues.

J is TRBJ1-2 and V is TRBV11-2, with D maybe TRBD1 (5 bases). The ends were cut back, 10 bases at V and 7 bases at J, with 7 bases in the middle. The CDR3 loop spans 9 amino acids. From germline, CDR1 is SGHAT and CDR2 FQNNGV. The CDR3 here is CATQGGYTF. CDR3 bases: TGTGCCACGCAGGGTGGCTACACCTTC.

The chain uses TRBV20-1 and TRBJ2-1, with 8 bases that match TRBD2. Germline loops: CDR1 DFQATT, CDR2 SNEGSKA (reference sequence). V shed 5 bases, J shed 4 bases, and the junction held 10 bases outside the gene matches. The CDR3 runs to 15 residues. This CDR3 reads CSASVGLAQYNEQFF. The CDR3 nucleotides read TGCAGTGCTTCCGTCGGACTAGCACAGTACAATGAGCAGTTCTTC.

This clonotype was counted many times. The V and J genes are TRBV20-1 and TRBJ2-5; the D is unclear. CDR1 is DFQATT and CDR2 is SNEGSKA in the germline V gene (reference sequence). The CDR3 is 12 residues long. The V and J ends lost 6 bases and 3 bases respectively, with 11 bases between them. The CDR3 DNA is TGCAGTGCCACCATCACGGAAGAGACCCAGTACTTC. Its translation: CSATITEETQYF.

V gene TRBV4-1 combines with J gene TRBJ2-7, with D possibly being TRBD2 (6 bases). Germline CDR1 and CDR2: MGHRA and YSYEKL. This CDR3 has 15 residues. The germline V and J ends were trimmed by 0 bases and 5 bases, with 14 bases remaining between them. The CDR3 is CASSQEGIRRDEQYF. CDR3 sequence (DNA): TGCGCCAGCAGCCAAGAAGGAATCCGGAGGGACGAGCAGTACTTC.

In its sample, this clonotype was seen once. A single base separates this from a much larger clone, so it may be a read error. The V call is TRBV2, the J call TRBJ1-2; D remains unclear. Germline CDR1 SNHLY, CDR2 FYNNEI. The CDR3 is 15 amino acids. The CDR3 loop is CAGSLRGSDSYGYTF. The DNA of the CDR3 is TGTGCCGGCAGCCTCCGCGGGTCAGACTCTTATGGCTACACCTTC.